Listed below are T cell receptor beta chains from one sample, sequenced in a study of blood T cell repertoires in COVID-19. The assay was immunoSEQ multiplex PCR, and TCRdb's table has in-frame clones only and misses some. This sample carries about 260,000 clones, more than 85% of them seen once, and the ten largest clones take around 2.5%. Sequencing input: peripheral blood. These receptors originate from a person aged 18 to 35 with COVID-19, enrolled during active disease. Each CDR3 is given with its conserved first and last residue. The D gene is left open where the match is weak.

j_call cdr3_length v_call d_call cdr3_nt cdr3_aa
TRBJ2-3 11 TRBV30 NA TGTGCCTGGAAGGCGGGAGATACGCAGTATTTT CAWKAGDTQYF
TRBJ1-1 14 TRBV7-2 NA TGTGCCAGCAGCTTAGCACAGCTGAACACTGAAGCTTTCTTT CASSLAQLNTEAFF
TRBJ2-5 14 TRBV6-5 NA TGTGCCAGCAGCCCGGCGGCGACCCAAGAGACCCAGTACTTC CASSPAATQETQYF
TRBJ2-1 13 TRBV7-2 NA TGTGCCCCTGGGGCTACCCCCTGGAGTGAGCAGTTCTTC CAPGATPWSEQFF
TRBJ1-1 14 TRBV29-1 NA TGCAGCGCTAGCACAAGGACAGCTAACACTGAAGCTTTCTTT CSASTRTANTEAFF
TRBJ2-1 14 TRBV11-1 NA TGTGCCAGCAGCTTAGTTTCCGGGAACAATGAGCAGTTCTTC CASSLVSGNNEQFF
TRBJ1-5 15 TRBV5-6 NA TGTGCCAGCAGCCTTCTTGGGAGGGGCAATCAGCCCCAGCATTTT CASSLLGRGNQPQHF
TRBJ2-2 17 TRBV27 TRBD1 TGTGCCAGCAGTTGGGGGTGGGACAGCGCGAACACCGGGGAGCTGTTTTTT CASSWGWDSANTGELFF
TRBJ2-7 15 TRBV7-9 TRBD1 TGTGCCAGCAGCGCACCCGGGACAGGGAGCTACGAGCAGTACTTC CASSAPGTGSYEQYF
TRBJ1-2 17 TRBV5-1 TRBD1 TGCGCCAGCGGACCACTGCAAGGGGGCGCGGTTGGATATGGCTACACCTTC CASGPLQGGAVGYGYTF